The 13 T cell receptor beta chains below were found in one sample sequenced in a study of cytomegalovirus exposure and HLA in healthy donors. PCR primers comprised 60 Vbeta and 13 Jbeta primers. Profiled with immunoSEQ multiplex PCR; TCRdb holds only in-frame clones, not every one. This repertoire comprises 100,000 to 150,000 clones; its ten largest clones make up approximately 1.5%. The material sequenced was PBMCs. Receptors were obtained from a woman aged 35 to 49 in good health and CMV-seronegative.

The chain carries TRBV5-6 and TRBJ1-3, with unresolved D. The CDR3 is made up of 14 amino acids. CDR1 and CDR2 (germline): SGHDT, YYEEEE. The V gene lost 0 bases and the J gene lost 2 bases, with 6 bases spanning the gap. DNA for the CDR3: TGTGCCAGCAGCTTGGGGACTCCTGGAAACACCATATATTTT. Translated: CASSLGTPGNTIYF.

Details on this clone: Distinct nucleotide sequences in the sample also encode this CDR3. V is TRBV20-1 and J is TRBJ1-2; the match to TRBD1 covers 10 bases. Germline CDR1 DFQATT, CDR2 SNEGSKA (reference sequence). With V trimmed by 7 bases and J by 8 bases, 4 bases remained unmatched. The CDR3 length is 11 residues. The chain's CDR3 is CSGQGAEGYTF. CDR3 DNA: TGCAGTGGACAGGGGGCCGAGGGCTACACCTTC.

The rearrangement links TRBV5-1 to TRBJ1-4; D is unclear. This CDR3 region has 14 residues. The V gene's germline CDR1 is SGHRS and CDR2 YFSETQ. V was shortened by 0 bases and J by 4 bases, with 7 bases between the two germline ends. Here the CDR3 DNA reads TGCGCCAGCAGCTTGGGGAGGAATAATGAAAAACTGTTTTTT. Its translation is CASSLGRNNEKLFF.

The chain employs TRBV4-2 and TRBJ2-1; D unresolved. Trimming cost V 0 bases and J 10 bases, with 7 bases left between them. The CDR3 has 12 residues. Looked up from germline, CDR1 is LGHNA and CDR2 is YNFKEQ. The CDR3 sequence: CASSQDLGEQFF. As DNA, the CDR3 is TGTGCCAGCAGCCAAGATTTGGGCGAGCAGTTCTTC.

The CDR3 DNA follows: TGTGCCAGTTCCGGCGGACAGGGCTATGGCTACACCTTC. Amino acids: CASSGGQGYGYTF. This chain connects TRBV27 to TRBJ1-2; TRBD1 agrees at 8 bases. V lost 9 bases and J lost 4; bases outside the gene matches: 7. This CDR3 region has 13 residues. Germline V lookup: CDR1 MNHEY, CDR2 SMNVEV (reference sequence).

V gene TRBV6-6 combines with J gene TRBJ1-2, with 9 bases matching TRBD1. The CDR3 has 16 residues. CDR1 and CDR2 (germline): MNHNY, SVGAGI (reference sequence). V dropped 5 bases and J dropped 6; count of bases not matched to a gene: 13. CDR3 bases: TGTGCCAGCAGTCAGCTCATCGGGACAGGGCTGCATGGCTACACCTTC. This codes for CASSQLIGTGLHGYTF.

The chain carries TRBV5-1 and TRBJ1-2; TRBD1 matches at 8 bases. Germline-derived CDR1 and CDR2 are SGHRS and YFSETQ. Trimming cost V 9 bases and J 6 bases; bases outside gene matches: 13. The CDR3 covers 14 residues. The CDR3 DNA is TGCGCCACCCAGCGCGGACAGGGATCTGATGGCTACACCTTC. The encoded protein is CATQRGQGSDGYTF. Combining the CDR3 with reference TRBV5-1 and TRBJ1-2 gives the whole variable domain KAGVTQTPRYLIKTRGQQVTLSCSPISGHRSVSWYQQTPGQGLQFLFEYFSETQRNKGNFPGRFSGRQFSNSRSEMNVSTLELGDSALYLCATQRGQGSDGYTFGSGTRLTVV.

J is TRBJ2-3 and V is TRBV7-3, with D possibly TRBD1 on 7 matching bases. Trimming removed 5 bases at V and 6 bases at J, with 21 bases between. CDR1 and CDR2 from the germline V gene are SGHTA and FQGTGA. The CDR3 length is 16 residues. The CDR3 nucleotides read TGTGCCAGCAGCACCAGTTCCGGGGCAGGGGGGGATACGCAGTATTTT. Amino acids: CASSTSSGAGGDTQYF.

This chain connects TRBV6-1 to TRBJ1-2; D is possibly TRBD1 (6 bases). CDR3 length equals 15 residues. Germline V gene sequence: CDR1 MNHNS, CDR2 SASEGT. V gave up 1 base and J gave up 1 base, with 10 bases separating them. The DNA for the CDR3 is TGTGCCAGCAGTGAAGTTCAGGACAGTAACTATGGCTACACCTTC. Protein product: CASSEVQDSNYGYTF.

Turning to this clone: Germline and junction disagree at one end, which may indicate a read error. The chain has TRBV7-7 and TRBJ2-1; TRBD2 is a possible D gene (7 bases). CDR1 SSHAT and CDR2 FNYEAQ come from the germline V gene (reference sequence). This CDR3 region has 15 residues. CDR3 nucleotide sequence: TGTGCTAGCAGCTTAGTAGGAGGGGGGGCCGGAGAGCAGTTCTTC. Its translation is CASSLVGGGAGEQFF.

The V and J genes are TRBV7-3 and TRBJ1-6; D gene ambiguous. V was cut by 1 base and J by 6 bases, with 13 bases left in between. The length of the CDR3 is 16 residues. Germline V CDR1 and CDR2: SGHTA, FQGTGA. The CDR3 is CASSLNPSRGNSPLHF. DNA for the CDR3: TGTGCCAGCAGCTTAAATCCCTCGCGGGGTAATTCACCCCTCCACTTT.

CDR3 loop: CASSSPKGQGRTEAFF. CDR3 bases: TGCGCCAGCAGCTCTCCTAAAGGACAGGGGAGGACTGAAGCTTTCTTT. The chain is built from TRBV5-1 and TRBJ1-1; 9 nucleotides line up with TRBD1. Germline V gene data show CDR1 as SGHRS and CDR2 as YFSETQ. This CDR3 is 16 amino acids long. Trimming at V came to 3 bases and at J to 5 bases, leaving 11 bases not matched to a gene.

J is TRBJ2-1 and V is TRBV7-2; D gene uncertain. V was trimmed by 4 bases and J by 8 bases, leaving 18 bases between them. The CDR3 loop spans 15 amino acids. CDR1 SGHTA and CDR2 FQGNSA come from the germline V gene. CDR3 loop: CASSSRIEVWHEQFF. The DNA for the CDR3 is TGTGCCAGCAGCTCTCGGATAGAGGTGTGGCATGAGCAGTTCTTC.